The 8 T cell receptor beta chains reported below all come from one sample, sequenced in a study of T cells expressing NK-cell markers (TCRdb year 2020). Library preparation was by 5' RACE. The sequencing machine was an Illumina HiSeq 2000. TCRdb reprocessed the reads, and each CDR3 protein sequence is entered once, without DNA. This sample's table lists about 550,000 distinct CDR3 sequences. Clones ranked in the top ten supply approximately 3.6% of the sample. Sequencing used blood T cells: a sorted CD56 or NKG2C T cell subset, CD4+ or CD8+ T cells, or bulk PBMC T cells (not recorded which). The receptors stem from a man aged 18 to 29 in good health. Donor details come from another sample of the same person, matched by shared clones.

The J gene is TRBJ1-1, the V gene TRBV24-1. The V gene's germline CDR1 is KGHDR and CDR2 SFDVKD. The CDR3 contains 12 residues. This CDR3 is CATSDLKGEAFF.

V gene TRBV18 combines with J gene TRBJ2-1; TCRdb proposes TRBD1, but this gene call is untestable without DNA. There are 17 residues in the CDR3. CDR1 KGHSH and CDR2 LQKENI come from the germline V gene. The chain's CDR3 is CASSPPLGTGVGNEQFF.

V gene TRBV2 combines with J gene TRBJ2-7; TCRdb calls TRBD1, which cannot be checked without DNA. Germline V lookup: CDR1 SNHLY, CDR2 FYNNEI. The CDR3 loop spans 14 amino acids. The CDR3 sequence: CASSRDRNRYEQYF.

V is TRBV10-3 and J is TRBJ2-7. The CDR3 totals 11 residues. Germline lookup yields CDR1 ENHRY and CDR2 SYGVKD. The CDR3 spells CATKAAYEQYF.

The rearrangement uses TRBV20-1 and TRBJ2-7; the TCRdb D gene call, TRBD2, has no DNA to confirm it. The V gene's germline CDR1 is DFQATT and CDR2 SNEGSKA (reference sequence). The CDR3 has 13 amino acids. The CDR3 loop reads CSAGAGGENEQYF.

The rearrangement links TRBV7-2 to TRBJ1-1; TCRdb names TRBD1, which stays unverified in the absence of DNA. From germline, CDR1 is SGHTA and CDR2 FQGNSA. This CDR3 has 14 residues. The chain's CDR3 is CASFHRGQGTEAFF.

The chain combines TRBV12-3 or TRBV12-4 with TRBJ2-1; TCRdb's D call of TRBD2 is untestable without DNA. The CDR3 has 18 amino acids. CDR3 protein: CASSSEPGLADSYNEQFF.

This chain links TRBV7-6 with TRBJ2-1; TCRdb lists TRBD1, though no DNA is available to test this call. The CDR3 spans 16 residues. The germline CDR1 and CDR2 sequences are SGHVS and FNYEAQ. The CDR3 spells CASSLTTGMGNNEQFF.